This TCR beta chain originates from a study of T cell repertoires in cytomegalovirus infection. As for this clonotype: The antigen remains undetermined.

The CDR3 length is 15 residues. Germline V gene lookup returns CDR1 LGHNA and CDR2 YSLEER. The V and J ends lost 8 bases and 1 base respectively, with 14 bases between them. TCRdb called the reads again in MiXCR, with one record for every CDR3 protein. The profile shows some 800,000 distinct CDR3 sequences, 25% to 30% of them singletons. The genes are TRBV4-3 and TRBJ2-2; tentatively, D is TRBD2 (6 bases). The source of this sequence is a human donor in good health (CMV status not recorded). Some clones in this sample may be carry-over from other donors' samples. The sequencing used cultured CD8+ T cells from PBMCs, collected from culture after CMV antigen stimulation. The CDR3 is CASSEWRGNTGELFF. The CDR3 DNA follows: TGCGCCAGCTCCGAATGGCGGGGGAACACCGGGGAGCTGTTTTTT.